This is a list of T cell receptor beta chains from one sample in a study of cytotoxic CD8 clonotypes in ibrutinib-treated CLL. TCRdb keeps only in-frame clones here, not all; method: immunoSEQ multiplex PCR. The table lists 150,000 to 200,000 clones, over 75% of them singletons. This specimen consisted of PBMCs, obtained at disease progression, from a patient treated with ibrutinib. All receptors come from a human donor with chronic lymphocytic leukemia. Both conserved end residues are part of each CDR3. D genes are given only for firm matches. The size of a clone is reported for some rows only, either as once, few or many, or as a class for expanded clones.

j_gene | abundance | v_gene | d_gene | CDR3nt | CDR3aa
TRBJ2-3 | . | TRBV4-2 | . | TGTGCCAGCAGCCAAGCGGTAGCCAGTTTTGTGGATACGCAGTATTTT | CASSQAVASFVDTQYF
TRBJ2-1 | . | TRBV7-3 | TRBD1 | TGTGCCAGCAGCGAAAGCCCGGGACAGTACAATGAGCAGTTCTTC | CASSESPGQYNEQFF
TRBJ2-7 | . | TRBV7-9 | . | TGTGCCAGCAGCTCCAGCTCCTACGAGCAGTACTTC | CASSSSSYEQYF
TRBJ1-1 | . | TRBV9 | TRBD1 | TGTGCCAGCAGCGGGCAGGGGGGAGTTGGGGCTGAAGCTTTCTTT | CASSGQGGVGAEAFF
TRBJ1-2 | . | TRBV29-1 | . | TGCAGCGTTTATAGAGGGCTTGGCTACACCTTC | CSVYRGLGYTF
TRBJ2-2 | . | TRBV5-4 | . | TGTGCCAGCAGCGTGACCCTGCACGGGGAGCTGTTTTTT | CASSVTLHGELFF
TRBJ2-3 | . | TRBV4-1 | TRBD2 | TGCGCCAGCAGCCAAGGAGCGGGAGGGGGTGAGGATACGCAGTATTTT | CASSQGAGGGEDTQYF
TRBJ1-3 | . | TRBV7-9 | . | TGTGCCAGCAGCTCCCGCGCTGGAAACACCATATATTTT | CASSSRAGNTIYF
TRBJ1-2 | once | TRBV4-3 | TRBD1 | TGCGCCAGCAGCCAAGAGGGGACAGGGAGCGGCTACACCTTC | CASSQEGTGSGYTF
TRBJ1-5 | . | TRBV6-1 | . | TGTGCCAGCAGTGAAGCACGGACGGAGATTCGGAATCAGCCCCAGCATTTT | CASSEARTEIRNQPQHF
TRBJ2-1 | . | TRBV2 | . | TGTGCCAGCAGGGAGGAGAGGGCAGACAATGAGCAGTTCTTC | CASREERADNEQFF
TRBJ2-3 | . | TRBV19 | TRBD1 | TGTGCCAGTAGGACAGGGTCCACAGATACGCAGTATTTT | CASRTGSTDTQYF
TRBJ2-7 | . | TRBV18 | . | TGTGCCAGCTCACCTCGTGACACGGACTACGAGCAGTACTTC | CASSPRDTDYEQYF
TRBJ2-1 | . | TRBV6-5 | TRBD2 | TGTGCCAGCAGTCGAGGGACTAGCGGGGACAATGAGCAGTTCTTC | CASSRGTSGDNEQFF
TRBJ2-1 | once | TRBV4-3 | . | TGCGCCAGCAGCCAGGCAATGTACAATGAGCAGTTCTTC | CASSQAMYNEQFF
TRBJ1-1 | . | TRBV28 | . | TGTGCCAGCAGTTTGAGGGCAGGGTATGCTGAAGCTTTCTTT | CASSLRAGYAEAFF